This T cell receptor (beta chain) was observed in a study of human T cells and chemical hapten exposure. V was cut by 0 bases and J by 0 bases, with 12 bases left in between. Germline V gene sequence: CDR1 LNHNV, CDR2 YYDKDF (reference sequence). The CDR3 contains 16 residues. Unique molecular identifiers were affixed to discrete cDNA molecules within the library. From the RACE reads, TCRdb called clonotypes with MiXCR, one entry per CDR3 protein. The table records tens of thousands of distinct CDR3 sequences, 11% of them present only once. Time point denoted: pre-sensitization, week 0. Treatment here: therapeutic diphenylcyclopropenone sensitization with weekly scalp DPC. Ten or more counts support this clonotype.

This TCR was recovered from a woman in her forties or fifties with alopecia areata. Some clones in this sample may be carry-over from other donors' samples. The genes are TRBV15 and TRBJ2-7; D perhaps matches TRBD2 (5 bases). Source: whole blood, taken in connection with sensitization to the hapten diphenylcyclopropenone (DPC). The CDR3 loop reads CATSRDSRVSSYEQYF. The CDR3 region has the DNA TGTGCCACCAGCAGAGATTCGCGGGTAAGCTCCTACGAGCAGTACTTC.